This is a list of T cell receptor beta chains from one sample in a study of control samples from healthy donors and cancer patients. The repertoire was sequenced with immunoSEQ multiplex PCR; TCRdb's copy has only in-frame clones and lacks some. The sample carries fewer than 40,000 clones, approximately 95% recorded once. What was sequenced was PBMCs. These TCRs come from a man aged 35-49 years with colorectal cancer. The CDR3 runs from the conserved cysteine through the conserved F or W. The D gene is left open where the match is weak. Part of the rows lack a size; the others show once, few, many or a class for expanded clones.

NA,NA,TRBV6-6,TRBJ1-1,TGTGCCAGCAGTTTCGGCGACCCTTCAAGGACTGAAGCTTTCTTT,CASSFGDPSRTEAFF
NA,TRBD1,TRBV18,TRBJ1-1,TGTGCCAGCTCACTGGGACAGGGCCTGAACACTGAAGCTTTCTTT,CASSLGQGLNTEAFF
NA,NA,TRBV3-1/TRBV3-2,TRBJ1-2,TGTGCCAGCAGCCCTGGACACCTCTATGGCTACACCTTC,CASSPGHLYGYTF
NA,NA,TRBV21-1,TRBJ1-6,TGTGCCAGCAGCCCCTGGGACAGAAGAGGGAATTCACCCCTCCACTTT,CASSPWDRRGNSPLHF
NA,NA,TRBV6-5,TRBJ2-3,TGTGCCAGCAGTTTACAGGGTATCGGCACAGATACGCAGTATTTT,CASSLQGIGTDTQYF
NA,NA,TRBV18,TRBJ2-7,TGTGCCAGCTCACCTGACAGGTACTCCTACGAGCAGTACTTC,CASSPDRYSYEQYF
NA,TRBD2,TRBV7-3,TRBJ2-5,TGTGCCAGCAGCGCCACCGGGACTAGCGGGGGGGATAAGACTACCCAGTACTTC,CASSATGTSGGDKTTQYF
few,TRBD1,TRBV25-1,TRBJ1-1,TGTGCCAGCAGAAGACAGGGGGTCGCGGTGACTGAAGCTTTCTTT,CASRRQGVAVTEAFF
NA,NA,TRBV18,TRBJ2-3,TGTGCCAGCTCACCAGACCGTCAGGGCACGCAGTATTTT,CASSPDRQGTQYF
NA,NA,TRBV5-1,TRBJ1-1,TGCGCCAGCAGCTTGGGCAGGACCGCTGAAGCTTTCTTT,CASSLGRTAEAFF
NA,TRBD1,TRBV6-5,TRBJ2-2,TGTGCCAGTCCGGGACAGACGAACACCGGGGAGCTGTTTTTT,CASPGQTNTGELFF
NA,TRBD2,TRBV27,TRBJ2-1,TGTGCCAGCAGTTTGGGACTAGGCCCCTACAATGAGCAGTTCTTC,CASSLGLGPYNEQFF
NA,NA,TRBV6-6,TRBJ2-3,TGTGCCAGCAGTTACGGGACGGGAGGCACAGATACGCAGTATTTT,CASSYGTGGTDTQYF
NA,NA,TRBV27,TRBJ1-1,TGTGCCAGCAGTTCGTGGGGGGGGGCTAAGACTGAAGCTTTCTTT,CASSSWGGAKTEAFF
NA,NA,TRBV7-9,TRBJ2-2,TGTGCCAGCCCCGTTGGGGCGAGGGGCACCGGGGAGCTGTTTTTT,CASPVGARGTGELFF
NA,NA,TRBV4-3,TRBJ1-1,TGCGCCAGCAGCCAAGATTCGGGTCGGGGCACTGAAGCTTTCTTT,CASSQDSGRGTEAFF
NA,NA,TRBV20-1,TRBJ2-7,TGCAGTGCTAGCGGGAACTACGAGCAGTACTTC,CSASGNYEQYF
NA,NA,TRBV5-1,TRBJ2-5,TGCGCCAGCAGCTTACAGGGTAAAGAGACCCAGTACTTC,CASSLQGKETQYF
NA,NA,TRBV7-3,TRBJ2-2,TGTGCCAGCAGCTTCGACAGCACCGGGGAGCTGTTTTTT,CASSFDSTGELFF
NA,NA,TRBV19,TRBJ2-2,TGTGCCAGTAGCCGGGGAGCGAACACCGGGGAGCTGTTTTTT,CASSRGANTGELFF
NA,NA,TRBV20-1,TRBJ1-1,TGCAGTGCTAGAGAATTGGGTAGAGCTTTCTTT,CSARELGRAFF
NA,TRBD1,TRBV6-5,TRBJ2-7,TGTGCCAGCAGTCCTCGACAGGGGCCGTCCTACGAGCAGTACTTC,CASSPRQGPSYEQYF
NA,NA,TRBV6-5,TRBJ2-1,TGTGCCAGCCGGACGGGGGGCCTCTCCTACAATGAGCAGTTCTTC,CASRTGGLSYNEQFF
NA,TRBD2,TRBV7-3,TRBJ2-1,TGTGCCAGCAGCTTAAGAAGAGCGGGGTTAACTTGGGGTACAAGTGGTGAGCAGTTCTTC,CASSLRRAGLTWGTSGEQFF
NA,NA,TRBV7-2,TRBJ1-5,TGTGCCAGCAGCTTAGCTGGCAGAGATCAGCCCCAGCATTTT,CASSLAGRDQPQHF
NA,NA,TRBV24-1,TRBJ2-5,TGTGCCACCAGTGATTGGACGGAATCACAAGAGACCCAGTACTTC,CATSDWTESQETQYF